The clone carrying this TCR beta chain was seen many times. The antigen remains undetermined. TCR beta VDJ combinations and CDR3 sequences were profiled from genomic DNA. TCRdb recomputed calls from the reads with MiXCR, one row per CDR3 protein. The sample has approximately 200,000 distinct CDR3 sequences; less than 65% are singletons. V was clipped by 4 bases and J by 0 bases, with 18 bases between them. Germline V gives CDR1 SEHNR, CDR2 FQNEAQ (reference sequence). This CDR3 region has 18 residues. The data are from a study of CD8+CD57+ T cells in acquired aplastic anemia. On the study more broadly: CD4+ and CD8+ cells, once sorted, gave DNA averaging about 3 ug. General study findings and limits: No significant patient-versus-control difference appeared in CD8+ Simpson's diversity. Overlapping CD8+ CDR3 repertoires of patients and controls contained nearly 30 shared sequences.

The sample consisted of sorted CD4+, CD8+, or CD8+CD57+ T cells (not recorded which) from PBMCs. V and J are TRBV7-9 and TRBJ1-4; perhaps TRBD1 as D (6 bases). This TCR derives from a human donor with severe aplastic anemia or a healthy control (not recorded which). In DNA form, the CDR3 reads TGTGCCAGCAGCTCCCACGCTGGACAGTTTGCAACTAATGAAAAACTGTTTTTT. Encoded protein: CASSSHAGQFATNEKLFF.